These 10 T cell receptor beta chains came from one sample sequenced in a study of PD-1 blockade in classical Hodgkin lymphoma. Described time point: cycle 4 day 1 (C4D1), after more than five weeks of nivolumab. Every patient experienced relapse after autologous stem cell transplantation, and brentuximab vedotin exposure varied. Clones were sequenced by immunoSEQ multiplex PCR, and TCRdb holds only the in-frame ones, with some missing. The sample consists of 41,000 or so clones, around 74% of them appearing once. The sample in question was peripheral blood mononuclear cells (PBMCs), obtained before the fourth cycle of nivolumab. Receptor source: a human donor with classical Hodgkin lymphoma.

The chain's CDR3 is CASSQPGGGETQYF. CDR3 sequence (DNA): TGTGCCAGCAGCCAACCAGGAGGGGGAGAGACCCAGTACTTC. The V and J genes are TRBV5-6 and TRBJ2-5, with D possibly called TRBD1 or TRBD2 (6 bases each). The CDR3 loop spans 14 amino acids. Trimming stripped 4 bases from V and 4 bases from J, with 14 bases between. The germline CDR1 and CDR2 sequences are SGHDT and YYEEEE.

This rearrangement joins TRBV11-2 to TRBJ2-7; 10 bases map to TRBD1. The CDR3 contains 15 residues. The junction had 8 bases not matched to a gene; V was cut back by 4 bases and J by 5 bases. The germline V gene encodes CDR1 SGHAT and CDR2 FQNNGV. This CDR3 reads CASSSPGQGIHEQYF. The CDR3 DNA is TGTGCCAGCAGCTCGCCGGGACAGGGGATACACGAGCAGTACTTC.

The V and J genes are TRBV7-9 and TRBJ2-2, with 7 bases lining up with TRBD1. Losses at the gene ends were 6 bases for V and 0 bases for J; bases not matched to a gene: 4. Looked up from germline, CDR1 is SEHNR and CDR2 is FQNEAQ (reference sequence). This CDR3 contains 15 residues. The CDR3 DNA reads TGTGCCAGCAGTACGGGACAGACGAACACCGGGGAGCTGTTTTTT. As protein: CASSTGQTNTGELFF.

CDR3 coding DNA: TGTGCCAGTAGTATTAGCAGGAGATCCTACGAGCAGTACTTC. Translation: CASSISRRSYEQYF. V gene TRBV19 combines with J gene TRBJ2-7; no clear D. V lost 3 bases and J lost 1, with 10 bases in between. The CDR3 has 14 residues. From germline, CDR1 is LNHDA and CDR2 SQIVND (reference sequence). The variable domain in full, completed from reference TRBV19 and TRBJ2-7, reads DGGITQSPKYLFRKEGQNVTLSCEQNLNHDAMYWYRQDPGQGLRLIYYSQIVNDFQKGDIAEGYSVSREKKESFPLTVTSAQKNPTAFYLCASSISRRSYEQYFGPGTRLTVT.

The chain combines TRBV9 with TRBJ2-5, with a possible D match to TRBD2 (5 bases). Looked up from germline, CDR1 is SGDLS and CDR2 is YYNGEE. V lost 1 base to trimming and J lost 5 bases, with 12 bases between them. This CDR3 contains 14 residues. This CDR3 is CASSVSGGWETQYF. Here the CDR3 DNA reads TGTGCCAGCAGCGTATCAGGAGGTTGGGAGACCCAGTACTTC. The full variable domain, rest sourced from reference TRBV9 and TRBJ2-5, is DSGVTQTPKHLITATGQRVTLRCSPRSGDLSVYWYQQSLDQGLQFLIQYYNGEERAKGNILERFSAQQFPDLHSELNLSSLELGDSALYFCASSVSGGWETQYFGPGTRLLVL.

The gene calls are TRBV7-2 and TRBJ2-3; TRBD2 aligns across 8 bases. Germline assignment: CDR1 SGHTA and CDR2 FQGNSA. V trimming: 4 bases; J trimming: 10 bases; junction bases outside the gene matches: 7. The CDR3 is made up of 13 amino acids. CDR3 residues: CASSSLPAGAQYF. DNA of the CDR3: TGTGCCAGCAGCTCCCTCCCAGCGGGGGCGCAGTATTTT.

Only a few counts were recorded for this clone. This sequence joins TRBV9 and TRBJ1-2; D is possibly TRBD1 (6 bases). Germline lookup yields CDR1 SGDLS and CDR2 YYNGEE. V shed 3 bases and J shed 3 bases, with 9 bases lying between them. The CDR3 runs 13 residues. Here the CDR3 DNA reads TGTGCCAGCAGCGGCGGGACACACTATGGCTACACCTTC. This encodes CASSGGTHYGYTF.

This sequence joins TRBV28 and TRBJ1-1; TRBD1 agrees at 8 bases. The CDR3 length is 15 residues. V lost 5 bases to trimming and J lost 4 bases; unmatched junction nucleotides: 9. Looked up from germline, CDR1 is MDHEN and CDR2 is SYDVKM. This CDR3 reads CASSPYDRGGTEAFF. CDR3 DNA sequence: TGTGCCAGCAGTCCTTACGACAGGGGTGGCACTGAAGCTTTCTTT.

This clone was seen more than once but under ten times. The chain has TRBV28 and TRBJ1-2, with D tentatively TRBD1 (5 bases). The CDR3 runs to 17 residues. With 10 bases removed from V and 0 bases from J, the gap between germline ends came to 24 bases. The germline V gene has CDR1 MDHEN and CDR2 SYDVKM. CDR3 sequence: CATPSTQKWGSNYGYTF. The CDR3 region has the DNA TGTGCCACCCCGAGTACGCAGAAGTGGGGGTCTAACTATGGCTACACCTTC.

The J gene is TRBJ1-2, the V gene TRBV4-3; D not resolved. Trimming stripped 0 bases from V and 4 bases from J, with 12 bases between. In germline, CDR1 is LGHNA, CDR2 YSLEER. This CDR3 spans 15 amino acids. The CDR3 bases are TGCGCCAGCAGCCAAGATCGGGCGGGGTCCTATGGCTACACCTTC. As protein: CASSQDRAGSYGYTF.